Reported below is one T cell receptor beta chain. Its specific antigen is unknown. No much larger clone exists at a distance of one base, and base qualities are not known. The V end loses 2 bases and the J end loses 8 bases, and a stretch of 16 bases separates them. The CDR3 contains 15 residues, cysteine and phenylalanine counted. Just CDR3 DNA is preserved here, 45 bases in frame from base 1. The germline V gene (reference sequence) sets CDR1 to SGHNT and CDR2 to YYREEE. These data originate in a study of control samples from healthy donors and cancer patients (TCRdb year 2020). The library was built by means of the immunoSEQ multiplex PCR assay. Held by TCRdb, this immuneACCESS table contains in-frame sequences only and omits some clones. Under half of the omission traces to an unresolved V gene where checked; the cause of the rest is unknown. The sample contains about 160,000 clones, 94% of them found a single time. In total, the top ten clones hold 8.5% of the sample.

Recombination linked TRBV5-4 to TRBJ2-2, with a tentative D gene TRBD1 over 6 matching bases. This clonotype was obtained from a woman aged 40-49 years in good health. The sequencing input was blood. The sequence in DNA is TGTGCCAGCAGCTTTGTTCAGGGGTATCAAGGGGAGCTGTTTTTT. Its translation reads: CASSFVQGYQGELFF. The CDR3, completed at both ends by the reference TRBV5-4 and TRBJ2-2 genes, gives the full variable domain ETGVTQSPTHLIKTRGQQVTLRCSSQSGHNTVSWYQQALGQGPQFIFQYYREEENGRGNFPPRFSGLQFPNYSSELNVNALELDDSALYLCASSFVQGYQGELFFGEGSRLTVL.